This T cell receptor beta chain stems from a study of PD-L1 blockade in urothelial cancer. About the study: The authors examined blood 3 weeks (second dose) and 6 weeks after treatment start.

Repertoires were generated with immunoSEQ multiplex PCR, while TCRdb's copy carries only in-frame clones and drops some. The sample gives 45,000 or so clones, roughly 88% of which show up once; around 4.2% is in the top ten. Regarding the study as a whole: Below-median pretreatment blood TCR clonality was a predictor of better survival.

Details on this clone: Antigen: not known.

Urothelial carcinoma, locally advanced or metastatic, affected the patients. The junction had 3 bases not matched to a gene; V was cut back by 3 bases and J by 3 bases. CDR1 is SGHNT and CDR2 is YENEEA in the germline V gene. This CDR3 contains 16 residues. Sequencing used PBMCs, obtained around atezolizumab (anti-PD-L1) treatment. The J gene is TRBJ2-5, the V gene TRBV11-3, with TRBD2 matching 14 bases. The sequence came from an elderly man with urothelial cancer. The CDR3 sequence: CASSFVTSGREETQYF. CDR3 nucleotides: TGTGCCAGCAGCTTCGTGACTAGCGGGAGGGAAGAGACCCAGTACTTC.